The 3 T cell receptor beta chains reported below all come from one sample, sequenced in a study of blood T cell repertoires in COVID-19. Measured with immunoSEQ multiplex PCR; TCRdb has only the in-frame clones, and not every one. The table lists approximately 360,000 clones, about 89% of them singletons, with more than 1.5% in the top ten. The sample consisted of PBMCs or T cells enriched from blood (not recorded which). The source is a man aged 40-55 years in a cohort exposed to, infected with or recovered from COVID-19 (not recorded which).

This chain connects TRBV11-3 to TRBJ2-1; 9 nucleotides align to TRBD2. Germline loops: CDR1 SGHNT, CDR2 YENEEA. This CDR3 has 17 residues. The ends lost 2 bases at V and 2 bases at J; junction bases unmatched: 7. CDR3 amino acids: CASSLSQREVPYNEQFF. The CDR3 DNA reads TGTGCCAGCAGCTTAAGCCAGCGGGAGGTTCCCTACAATGAGCAGTTCTTC.

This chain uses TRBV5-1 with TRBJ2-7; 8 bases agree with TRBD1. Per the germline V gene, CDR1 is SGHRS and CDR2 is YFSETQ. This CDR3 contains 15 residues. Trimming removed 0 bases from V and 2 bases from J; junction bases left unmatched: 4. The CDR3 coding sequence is TGCGCCAGCAGCTTGGGAGCAGGGGGCCCCTACGAGCAGTACTTC. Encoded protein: CASSLGAGGPYEQYF.

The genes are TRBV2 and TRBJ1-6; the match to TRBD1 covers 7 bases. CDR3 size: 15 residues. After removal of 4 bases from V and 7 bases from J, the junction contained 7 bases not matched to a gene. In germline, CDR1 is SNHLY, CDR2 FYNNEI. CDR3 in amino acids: CASSAGQARNSPLHF. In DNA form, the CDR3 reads TGTGCCAGCAGTGCTGGACAGGCGAGGAATTCACCCCTCCACTTT.